These 25 T cell receptor beta chains came from one sample sequenced in a study of T cell repertoires in cytomegalovirus infection. MiXCR was run by TCRdb on the reads, yielding one entry per CDR3 protein. The table has approximately 630,000 distinct CDR3 sequences, roughly 26% seen once. Sample: CD8+ T cells from PBMCs. Receptors were obtained from a human donor in good health (CMV status not recorded). Some clones in this sample may be carry-over from other donors' samples.

This clonotype showed up just a few times. The V gene is TRBV28, the J gene TRBJ1-1; no clear D gene. From germline, CDR1 is MDHEN and CDR2 SYDVKM. This CDR3 has 14 residues. CDR3 protein: CVAARGARGTEAFF. In nucleotides, the CDR3 is TGTGTGGCTGCCCGCGGTGCCAGAGGCACTGAAGCTTTCTTT. Variable domain in full (rest from reference TRBV28 and TRBJ1-1): DVKVTQSSRYLVKRTGEKVFLECVQDMDHENMFWYRQDPGLGLRLIYFSYDVKMKEKGDIPEGYSVSREKKERFSLILESASTNQTSMYLCVAARGARGTEAFFGQGTRLTVV.

This clonotype was observed at least ten times. This chain uses TRBV7-2 with TRBJ2-5, with TRBD1 matching 7 bases. CDR3 length: 16 residues. Germline loops: CDR1 SGHTA, CDR2 FQGNSA. The V gene end was trimmed by 5 bases and the J gene end by 1 base; junction bases not matched to a gene: 10. DNA of the CDR3: TGTGCCAGCAGCCCCCGACAGGGAATCCCCCAAGAGACCCAGTACTTC. Its protein is CASSPRQGIPQETQYF.

The rearrangement links TRBV20-1 to TRBJ2-3, with 10 positions matching TRBD1. Germline values: CDR1 DFQATT, CDR2 SNEGSKA (reference sequence). CDR3 length: 16 amino acids. V was pared by 2 bases and J by 1 base, with 6 bases of the junction left unmatched. The CDR3 protein is CSARPGTGVRTDTQYF. The CDR3 region has the DNA TGCAGTGCTAGACCCGGGACAGGGGTTCGCACAGATACGCAGTATTTT.

This clonotype was found a few times. The chain has TRBV20-1 and TRBJ2-5; maybe TRBD1 (5 bases). Germline values: CDR1 DFQATT, CDR2 SNEGSKA (reference sequence). This CDR3 is 16 amino acids long. V was clipped by 0 bases and J by 5 bases, with 19 bases between them. CDR3 loop: CSARDMITGPAETQYF. In nucleotides, the CDR3 is TGCAGTGCTAGAGATATGATCACAGGACCGGCGGAGACCCAGTACTTC.

A single count supports this clonotype. This rearrangement joins TRBV20-1 to TRBJ2-5; D is ambiguous. Looked up from germline, CDR1 is DFQATT and CDR2 is SNEGSKA (reference sequence). This CDR3 comprises 17 residues. V was pared by 3 bases and J by 2 bases, with 22 bases between. The CDR3 sequence: CSASPTLTVDAQETQYF. CDR3 in DNA: TGCAGTGCTAGCCCGACCCTTACTGTGGACGCACAAGAGACCCAGTACTTC.

The chain couples TRBV4-2 to TRBJ2-1; the D gene is possibly TRBD2 (7 bases). The CDR3 runs 16 residues. Trimming shortened V by 0 bases and J by 5 bases, and 14 bases separated the two germline ends. Germline V gene lookup returns CDR1 LGHNA and CDR2 YNFKEQ. The CDR3: CASSQDGGGAHNEQFF. As DNA, the CDR3 is TGTGCCAGCAGCCAAGATGGTGGGGGGGCCCACAATGAGCAGTTCTTC.

A few counts support this clonotype. This chain links TRBV20-1 with TRBJ1-1; D remains ambiguous. The CDR3 has 15 amino acids. Germline values: CDR1 DFQATT, CDR2 SNEGSKA (reference sequence). Between the trimmed V and J ends, which lost 2 bases and 3 bases, there was a span of 16 bases. The CDR3 DNA sequence: TGCAGTGCTAGATCCCCTTTTGGGCATTACACTGAAGCTTTCTTT. This sequence encodes CSARSPFGHYTEAFF.

This clonotype was detected a few times. The rearrangement links TRBV27 to TRBJ2-7; TRBD1 agrees at 8 bases. V was clipped by 5 bases and J by 6 bases; unmatched bases: 6. The germline V gene has CDR1 MNHEY and CDR2 SMNVEV (reference sequence). The CDR3 runs 13 residues. Here the CDR3 DNA reads TGTGCCAGCAGTACCGGACAGGGTGTCGAGCAGTACTTC. Translated: CASSTGQGVEQYF.

This clonotype has only a few counts. The chain recombines TRBV5-1 with TRBJ2-3; a possible D gene is TRBD1 (5 bases). Trimming pared 1 base from V and 1 base from J, leaving 16 bases between. The CDR3 spans 17 residues. CDR1 and CDR2 from the germline V gene are SGHRS and YFSETQ. The CDR3 DNA reads TGCGCCAGCAGCTTGACCCAGCAGGGTCCCCGCACAGATACGCAGTATTTT. It yields the protein CASSLTQQGPRTDTQYF.

V and J are TRBV7-4 and TRBJ1-1, with D hard to call. The V gene's germline CDR1 is SGHVT and CDR2 SQSDAQ. V was trimmed by 5 bases and J by 6 bases, leaving 10 bases between them. The CDR3 has 12 residues. The chain's CDR3 is CASSPQIPEAFF. In nucleotides, the CDR3 is TGTGCCAGCAGCCCGCAGATCCCTGAAGCTTTCTTT.

This clonotype occurred a few times. The chain combines TRBV7-6 with TRBJ1-2; D possibly corresponds to TRBD1 (6 bases). The CDR3 runs 14 residues. Between the trimmed V and J ends, which lost 6 bases and 8 bases, there was a span of 19 bases. The germline gives CDR1 SGHVS, CDR2 FNYEAQ. CDR3 amino acids: CASSRTGPQGGYTF. The CDR3 DNA reads as TGTGCCAGCAGTCGAACCGGTCCTCAGGGGGGCTACACCTTC. Full variable domain (remainder filled in from reference TRBV7-6 and TRBJ1-2): GAGVSQSPRYKVTKRGQDVALRCDPISGHVSLYWYRQALGQGPEFLTYFNYEAQQDKSGLPNDRFSAERPEGSISTLTIQRTEQRDSAMYRCASSRTGPQGGYTFGSGTRLTVV.

This clonotype was detected only a few times. The chain carries TRBV6-2 or TRBV6-3 and TRBJ2-2, with unresolved D. CDR3 length equals 13 residues. CDR1 MNHEY and CDR2 SVGEGT come from the germline V gene. Trimming took off 0 bases at V and 6 bases at J, with 5 bases between the two ends. The DNA of the CDR3 is TGTGCCAGCAGTTACTCGACGCCCGGGGAGCTGTTTTTT. This codes for CASSYSTPGELFF.

This clonotype was seen only a few times. The V gene is TRBV29-1, the J gene TRBJ1-2; the D is unclear. Germline V gene sequence: CDR1 SQVTM, CDR2 ANQGSEA. The CDR3 has 14 amino acids. V lost 7 bases, J lost 3 bases, and 18 bases lay in between. The chain's CDR3 is CSATPGPSDYGYTF. CDR3 sequence (DNA): TGCAGCGCCACCCCCGGACCGTCGGACTATGGCTACACCTTC.

In its sample, this clonotype was seen many times. This chain connects TRBV7-8 to TRBJ2-5, with D tentatively TRBD1 (6 bases). The V and J ends lost 8 bases and 5 bases respectively, with 15 bases between them. The CDR3 length is 13 residues. CDR1 is SGHVS, CDR2 FQNEAQ, per germline. The CDR3: CASRTGPRETQYF. Written as DNA, the CDR3 is TGTGCCAGCCGCACAGGGCCCCGGGAGACCCAGTACTTC.

The chain links TRBV4-1 to TRBJ1-1, with a possible D match to TRBD1 (5 bases). Trimming took 0 bases from V and 0 from J, leaving 8 bases between them. This CDR3 contains 15 residues. Germline CDR1 and CDR2: MGHRA and YSYEKL. Here the CDR3 DNA reads TGCGCCAGCAGCCAAGACAGGGCCATGAACACTGAAGCTTTCTTT. Its protein product is CASSQDRAMNTEAFF.

This clonotype came up many times. The chain joins TRBV28 to TRBJ2-2; D gene ambiguous. Per the germline V gene, CDR1 is MDHEN and CDR2 is SYDVKM. The CDR3 loop spans 15 amino acids. The ends were cut back, 6 bases at V and 0 bases at J, with 11 bases in the middle. DNA of the CDR3: TGTGCCAGCAGCCCTCTGGGGACGAACACCGGGGAGCTGTTTTTT. This encodes CASSPLGTNTGELFF. Variable domain in full (rest from reference TRBV28 and TRBJ2-2): DVKVTQSSRYLVKRTGEKVFLECVQDMDHENMFWYRQDPGLGLRLIYFSYDVKMKEKGDIPEGYSVSREKKERFSLILESASTNQTSMYLCASSPLGTNTGELFFGEGSRLTVL.

Comment on this clonotype: A junction boundary mismatches the germline segment, possibly from a read error. The V and J genes are TRBV27 and TRBJ2-2, with D maybe TRBD2 (6 bases). The length of the CDR3 is 12 residues. Germline CDR1 and CDR2: MNHEY and SMNVEV (reference sequence). The CDR3 bases are TGTGCCAGCAGTTTAAGATCCGGGGGGCTGTTTTTT. This sequence encodes CASSLRSGGLFF.

The table lists this clonotype with a few counts. One junction end disagrees with the germline gene, perhaps due to a read error. The rearrangement joins TRBV19 to TRBJ2-2; the match to TRBD1 covers 8 bases. Germline V gives CDR1 LNHDA, CDR2 SQIVND (reference sequence). This CDR3 region has 14 residues. CDR3 sequence: CASSRDRTTGELFF. The DNA for the CDR3 is TGTGCCAGTAGCAGGGACAGGACAACCGGCGAGCTGTTTTTT.

This clonotype has only a few counts. J is TRBJ2-1 and V is TRBV28; TRBD2 aligns across 8 bases. V lost 4 bases to trimming and J lost 2 bases; unmatched junction nucleotides: 7. The CDR3 totals 16 residues. CDR1 and CDR2 from the germline V gene are MDHEN and SYDVKM. The CDR3 spells CASSSLGLAAYNEQFF. Written as DNA, the CDR3 is TGTGCCAGCAGTTCACTCGGACTAGCTGCCTACAATGAGCAGTTCTTC. Based on the CDR3 plus reference TRBV28 and TRBJ2-1, the full variable domain is DVKVTQSSRYLVKRTGEKVFLECVQDMDHENMFWYRQDPGLGLRLIYFSYDVKMKEKGDIPEGYSVSREKKERFSLILESASTNQTSMYLCASSSLGLAAYNEQFFGPGTRLTVL.

This clonotype has only a few counts. The V and J genes are TRBV6-2 or TRBV6-3 and TRBJ2-7; D is possibly TRBD1 (6 bases). CDR3 size: 16 residues. Trimming left V 6 bases short and J 4 bases short, with 22 bases between. Germline CDR1 and CDR2: MNHEY and SVGEGT. The CDR3 bases are TGTGCCAGCAGCGCTTTGTCAGGGGCTAGAGCTTACGAGCAGTACGTC. The encoded protein is CASSALSGARAYEQYV.

This rearrangement joins TRBV28 to TRBJ1-2, with 10 nucleotides matching TRBD1. The germline gives CDR1 MDHEN, CDR2 SYDVKM. This CDR3 has 15 amino acids. Germline trimming cut 3 bases from V and 6 bases from J; bases unmatched to any gene: 7. CDR3 in amino acids: CASSFGTGAPDGYTF. For the CDR3, the DNA is TGTGCCAGCAGTTTTGGGACAGGGGCTCCTGATGGCTACACCTTC.

This clonotype was found a few times. The genes are TRBV14 and TRBJ1-1; D remains ambiguous. The CDR3 loop spans 14 amino acids. Germline V gene lookup returns CDR1 SGHDN and CDR2 FVKESK. The V gene lost 0 bases and the J gene lost 4 bases, with 9 bases spanning the gap. CDR3: CASSQDLGSTEAFF. CDR3 coding DNA: TGTGCCAGCAGCCAAGATCTGGGAAGCACTGAAGCTTTCTTT.

This clonotype was counted ten times or more. The chain carries TRBV7-6 and TRBJ2-7; 8 nucleotides line up with TRBD1. This CDR3 is built from 16 residues. Trimming took 0 bases from V and 5 from J; bases not matched to a gene: 9. The germline CDR1 and CDR2 sequences are SGHVS and FNYEAQ. The CDR3 sequence: CASSLAPGDRPHEQYF. In nucleotides, the CDR3 is TGTGCCAGCAGCTTAGCGCCGGGGGACAGGCCGCACGAGCAGTACTTC.

The chain joins TRBV14 to TRBJ2-1; a possible D gene is TRBD2 (6 bases). The length of the CDR3 is 14 residues. CDR1 is SGHDN, CDR2 FVKESK, per germline. The V end was cut by 4 bases, the J end by 9 bases, with 16 bases between. DNA for the CDR3: TGTGCCAGCAGCCCCGGGACTCGAGCAACTGAGCAGTTCTTC. Protein sequence: CASSPGTRATEQFF.

The chain has TRBV6-5 and TRBJ2-3, with 13 bases identical to TRBD2. The CDR3 is 17 residues long. Germline loops: CDR1 MNHEY, CDR2 SVGAGI. V lost 5 bases, J lost 0 bases, and 5 bases stayed unmatched. This CDR3 reads CASSRTSGSSSTDTQYF. The CDR3 DNA is TGTGCCAGCAGTCGGACTAGCGGGAGTTCTAGCACAGATACGCAGTATTTT.